This is a list of T cell receptor beta chains from one sample in a study of T cell responses to AZD1222 COVID-19 vaccine. The table came from immunoSEQ multiplex PCR; TCRdb's copy has only in-frame clones and leaves some out. The sample yields under 200,000 clones, approximately 88% seen once. The sequencing used peripheral blood, collected 28 days after the second AZD1222 dose. These receptors originate from an adult who received the AZD1222 COVID-19 vaccine. The CDR3 runs from the conserved cysteine through the conserved F or W. D genes are given only for firm matches. The size entry is marked missing in some rows and otherwise reads once, few, many or a size class.

V	J	D	size	CDR3	DNA
TRBV4-2	TRBJ2-5	TRBD1	.	CASSQRQGRETQYF	TGTGCCAGCAGCCAGCGACAGGGAAGAGAGACCCAGTACTTC
TRBV11-2	TRBJ2-7	.	.	CASSLGRAVDSYEQYF	TGTGCCAGCAGCTTAGGGCGAGCGGTCGACTCCTACGAGCAGTACTTC
TRBV4-2	TRBJ2-7	TRBD2	few	CASSQDLGGGDEQYF	TGTGCCAGCAGCCAAGATCTCGGCGGGGGGGATGAGCAGTACTTC
TRBV20-1	TRBJ2-1	.	.	CSATYNEQFF	TGCAGTGCTACCTACAATGAGCAGTTCTTC
TRBV3-1/TRBV3-2	TRBJ1-3	.	.	CASSQDVVFSGNTIYF	TGTGCCAGCAGCCAAGATGTGGTCTTCTCTGGAAACACCATATATTTT
TRBV3-1/TRBV3-2	TRBJ1-1	.	.	CASSQSTQGNTEAFF	TGTGCCAGCAGCCAATCCACCCAGGGGAACACTGAAGCTTTCTTT
TRBV19	TRBJ1-2	.	.	CASSIAPAYGYTF	TGTGCCAGTAGTATTGCGCCAGCCTATGGCTACACCTTC
TRBV18	TRBJ1-2	TRBD1	few	CASSLRDRVTHHGYTF	TGTGCCAGCTCACTCCGGGACAGGGTGACTCACCATGGCTACACCTTC
TRBV2	TRBJ1-5	.	.	CASSPPRLSEVSNQPQHF	TGTGCCAGCAGCCCGCCCAGGCTCTCGGAGGTTAGCAATCAGCCCCAGCATTTT
TRBV6-5	TRBJ2-3	TRBD2	.	CASSYSLGGGTDTQYF	TGTGCCAGCAGTTACTCCCTCGGCGGGGGAACAGATACGCAGTATTTT